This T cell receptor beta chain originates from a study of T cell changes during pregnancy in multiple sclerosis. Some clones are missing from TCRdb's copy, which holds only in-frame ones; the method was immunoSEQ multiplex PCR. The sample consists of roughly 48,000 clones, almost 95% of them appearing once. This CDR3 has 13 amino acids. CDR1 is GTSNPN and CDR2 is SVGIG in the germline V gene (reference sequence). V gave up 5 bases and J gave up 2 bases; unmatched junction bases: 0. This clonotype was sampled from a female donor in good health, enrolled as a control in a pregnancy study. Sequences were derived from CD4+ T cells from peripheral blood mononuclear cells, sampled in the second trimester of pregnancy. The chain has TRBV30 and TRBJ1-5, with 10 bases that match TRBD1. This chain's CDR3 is CAWGTGGNQPQHF. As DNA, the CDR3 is TGTGCCTGGGGGACAGGGGGCAATCAGCCCCAGCATTTT. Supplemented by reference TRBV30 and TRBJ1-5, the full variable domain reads SQTIHQWPATLVQPVGSPLSLECTVEGTSNPNLYWYRQAAGRGLQLLFYSVGIGQISSEVPQNLSASRPQDRQFILSSKKLLLSDSGFYLCAWGTGGNQPQHFGDGTRLSIL.